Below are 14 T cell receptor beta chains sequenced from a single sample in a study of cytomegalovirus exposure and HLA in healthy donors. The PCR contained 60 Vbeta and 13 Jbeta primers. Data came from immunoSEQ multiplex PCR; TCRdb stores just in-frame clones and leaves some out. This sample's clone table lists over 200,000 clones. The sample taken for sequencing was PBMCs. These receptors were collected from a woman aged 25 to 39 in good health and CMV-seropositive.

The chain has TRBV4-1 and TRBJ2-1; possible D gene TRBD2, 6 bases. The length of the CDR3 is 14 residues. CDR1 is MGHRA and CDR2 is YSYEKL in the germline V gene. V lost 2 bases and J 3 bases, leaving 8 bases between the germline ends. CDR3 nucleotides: TGCGCCAGCAGCCAACTTAGCGGCTACAATGAGCAGTTCTTC. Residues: CASSQLSGYNEQFF.

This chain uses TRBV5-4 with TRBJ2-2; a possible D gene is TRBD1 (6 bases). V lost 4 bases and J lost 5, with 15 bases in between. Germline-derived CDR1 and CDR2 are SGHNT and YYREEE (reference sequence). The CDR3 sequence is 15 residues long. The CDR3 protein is CASSEPQGKTGELFF. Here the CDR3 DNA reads TGTGCCAGCAGCGAACCCCAGGGGAAGACCGGGGAGCTGTTTTTT.

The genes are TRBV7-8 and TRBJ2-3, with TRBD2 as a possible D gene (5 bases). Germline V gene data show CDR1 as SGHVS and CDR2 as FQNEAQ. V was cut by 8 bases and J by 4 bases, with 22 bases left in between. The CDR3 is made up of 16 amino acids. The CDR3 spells CASRSPQREKADTQYF. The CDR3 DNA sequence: TGTGCCAGCCGCTCCCCCCAGAGGGAGAAGGCAGATACGCAGTATTTT.

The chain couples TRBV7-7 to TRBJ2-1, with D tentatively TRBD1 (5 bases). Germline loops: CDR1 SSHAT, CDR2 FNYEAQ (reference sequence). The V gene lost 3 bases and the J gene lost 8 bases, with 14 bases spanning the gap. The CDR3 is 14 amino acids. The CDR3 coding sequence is TGTGCCAGCAGCTTTGCCCTAGACAGCTATGAGCAGTTCTTC. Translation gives CASSFALDSYEQFF.

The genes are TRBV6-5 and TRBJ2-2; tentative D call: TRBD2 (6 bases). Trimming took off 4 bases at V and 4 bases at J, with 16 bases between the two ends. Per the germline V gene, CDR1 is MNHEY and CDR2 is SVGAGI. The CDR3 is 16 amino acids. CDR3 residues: CASSSDPGRGTGELFF. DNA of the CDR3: TGTGCCAGCAGTTCCGACCCAGGGCGGGGCACCGGGGAGCTGTTTTTT.

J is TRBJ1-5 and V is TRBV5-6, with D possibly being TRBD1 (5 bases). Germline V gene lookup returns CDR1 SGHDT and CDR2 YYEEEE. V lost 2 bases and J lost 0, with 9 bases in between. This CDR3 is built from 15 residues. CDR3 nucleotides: TGTGCCAGCAGCTTCACACAGGATAGCAATCAGCCCCAGCATTTT. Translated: CASSFTQDSNQPQHF.

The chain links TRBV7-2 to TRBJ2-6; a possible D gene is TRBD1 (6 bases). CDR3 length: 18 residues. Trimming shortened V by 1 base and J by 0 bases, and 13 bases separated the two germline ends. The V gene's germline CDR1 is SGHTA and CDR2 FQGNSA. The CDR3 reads CASSLEGVLPSGANVLTF. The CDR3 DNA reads TGTGCCAGCAGCTTAGAGGGGGTCTTACCCTCTGGGGCCAACGTCCTGACTTTC.

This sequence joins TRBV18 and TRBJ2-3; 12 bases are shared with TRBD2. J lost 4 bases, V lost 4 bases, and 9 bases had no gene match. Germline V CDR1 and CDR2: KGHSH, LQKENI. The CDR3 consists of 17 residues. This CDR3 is CASSQTSGSIGADTQYF. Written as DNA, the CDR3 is TGTGCCAGCTCACAGACTAGCGGGAGCATAGGAGCAGATACGCAGTATTTT. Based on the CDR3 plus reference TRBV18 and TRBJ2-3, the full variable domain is NAGVMQNPRHLVRRRGQEARLRCSPMKGHSHVYWYRQLPEEGLKFMVYLQKENIIDESGMPKERFSAEFPKEGPSILRIQQVVRGDSAAYFCASSQTSGSIGADTQYFGPGTRLTVL.

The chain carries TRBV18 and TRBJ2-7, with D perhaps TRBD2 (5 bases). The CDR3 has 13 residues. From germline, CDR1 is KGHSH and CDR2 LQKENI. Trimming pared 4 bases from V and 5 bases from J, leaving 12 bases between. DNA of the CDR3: TGTGCCAGCTCACTGAAGGGAGACCACGAGCAGTACTTC. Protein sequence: CASSLKGDHEQYF.

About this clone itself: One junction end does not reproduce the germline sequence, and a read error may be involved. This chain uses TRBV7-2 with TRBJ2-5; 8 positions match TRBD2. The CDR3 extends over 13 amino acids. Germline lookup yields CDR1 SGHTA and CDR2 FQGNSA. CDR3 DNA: TGTGTCAGCAGCCTAGCGGGCCCAGAGACCCAGTACTTC. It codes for CVSSLAGPETQYF.

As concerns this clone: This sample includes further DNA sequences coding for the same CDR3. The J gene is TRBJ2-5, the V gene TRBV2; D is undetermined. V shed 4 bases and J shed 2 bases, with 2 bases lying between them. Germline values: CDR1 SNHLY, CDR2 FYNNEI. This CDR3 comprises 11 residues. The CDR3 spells CASSVQETQYF. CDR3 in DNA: TGTGCCAGCAGTGTACAAGAGACCCAGTACTTC.

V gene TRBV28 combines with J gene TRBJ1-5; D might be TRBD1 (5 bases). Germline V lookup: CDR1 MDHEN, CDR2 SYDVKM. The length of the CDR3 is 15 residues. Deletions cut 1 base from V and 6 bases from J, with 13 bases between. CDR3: CASSLFRVVGQPQHF. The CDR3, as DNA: TGTGCCAGCAGTTTATTCAGGGTCGTCGGTCAGCCCCAGCATTTT. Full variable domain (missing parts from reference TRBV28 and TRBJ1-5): DVKVTQSSRYLVKRTGEKVFLECVQDMDHENMFWYRQDPGLGLRLIYFSYDVKMKEKGDIPEGYSVSREKKERFSLILESASTNQTSMYLCASSLFRVVGQPQHFGDGTRLSIL.

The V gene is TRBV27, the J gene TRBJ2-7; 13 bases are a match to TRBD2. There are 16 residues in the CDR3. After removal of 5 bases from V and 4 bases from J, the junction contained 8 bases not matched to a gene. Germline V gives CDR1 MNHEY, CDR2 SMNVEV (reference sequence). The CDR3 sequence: CASSLLGLAGAYEQYF. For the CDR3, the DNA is TGTGCCAGCAGTCTACTCGGACTAGCGGGGGCGTACGAGCAGTACTTC.

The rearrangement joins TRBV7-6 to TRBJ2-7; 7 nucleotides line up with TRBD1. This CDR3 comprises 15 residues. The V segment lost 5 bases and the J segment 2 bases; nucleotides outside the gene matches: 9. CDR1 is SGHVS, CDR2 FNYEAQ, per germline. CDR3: CASSLTGASTYEQYF. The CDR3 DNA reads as TGTGCCAGCAGCCTTACAGGGGCGTCAACCTACGAGCAGTACTTC.